This is a list of T cell receptor beta chains from one sample in a study of blood T cells in healthy people across ages. TCRdb redid the calling of the 5' RACE reads with MiXCR, one entry per CDR3 protein. The sample has about 1.4 million distinct CDR3 sequences; around 59% are singletons. The specimen was blood. The receptors were gathered from a man aged 18 to 29 in good health. Both conserved end residues are part of each CDR3. A D gene is named only where the DNA matches it firmly. Not every row has a clone size; where given, it reads once, few, many or a size class.

J gene,V gene,clone size,D gene,CDR3 DNA,CDR3 protein
TRBJ2-2,TRBV6-4,once,-,TGTGCCAGCAGTGTAGAGGGGGGCCACACCGGGGAGCTGTTTTTT,CASSVEGGHTGELFF
TRBJ2-1,TRBV29-1,-,-,TGCAGCGTTGTTCCCTTTGGGGTGGGTGAGCAGTTCTTC,CSVVPFGVGEQFF
TRBJ2-3,TRBV20-1,-,-,TGCAGTGCTAGCAAGGGGGGAGATACGCAGTATTTT,CSASKGGDTQYF
TRBJ2-5,TRBV3-1,few,TRBD2,TGTGCCAGCAGCCACGGGACTAGCGGGACCCAGTACTTC,CASSHGTSGTQYF
TRBJ2-3,TRBV7-2,few,-,TGTGCCAGCAGCTTAGCGGGAGGGACCGGGCTCCCGTTCCGGGACAGGAGAAATACGCAGTATTTT,CASSLAGGTGLPFRDRRNTQYF
TRBJ1-2,TRBV10-2,-,TRBD1,TGCGCCAGCAGTGAGTCGGGGACAGGCTATGGCTACACCTTC,CASSESGTGYGYTF
TRBJ1-1,TRBV3-1,-,TRBD1,TGTGCCAGCAGCCTACAGGGGGTTTACACTGAAGCTTTCTTT,CASSLQGVYTEAFF
TRBJ2-5,TRBV25-1,few,-,TGTGCCAGCAGTGAATATGGGCGCCAAGAGACCCAGTACTTC,CASSEYGRQETQYF
TRBJ2-1,TRBV11-3,once,-,TGTGCCAGCAGCTCTCTGGGACTTTACAATGAGCAGTTCTTC,CASSSLGLYNEQFF
TRBJ1-2,TRBV30,once,-,TGTGCCTGGGACACCTTAAACCGGGACCGTAAGGGCTACACCTTC,CAWDTLNRDRKGYTF
TRBJ2-1,TRBV4-1,-,-,TGCGCCAGCAGCCAACTGGACAACTACAATGAGCAGTTCTTC,CASSQLDNYNEQFF
TRBJ2-2,TRBV7-2,-,-,TGTGCCAGCAGATCCGGGACTTCCGGGGAGCTGTTTTTT,CASRSGTSGELFF
TRBJ1-2,TRBV27,-,-,TGTGCCAGCAGTTTACACGACAGTAACTATGGCTACACCTTC,CASSLHDSNYGYTF
TRBJ1-2,TRBV2,-,-,TGTGCCAGCAAATCGGGGGCTGCTTATGGCTACACCTTC,CASKSGAAYGYTF
TRBJ2-1,TRBV7-6,-,-,TGTGCCAGCAGCTTCGATTGGGGTCCGTACAATGAGCAGTTCTTC,CASSFDWGPYNEQFF
TRBJ2-7,TRBV4-3,-,TRBD2,TGCGCCAGCAGCCAAGTAGGACTAGCAAGCTACGAGCAGTACTTC,CASSQVGLASYEQYF
TRBJ2-1,TRBV7-2,-,TRBD1,TGTGCCAGCAGCGTATACAGGGGCTCTTCGATCAATGAGCAGTTCTTC,CASSVYRGSSINEQFF
TRBJ2-7,TRBV27,-,-,TGTGCCAGCAGTTTGTCCATTCCTCTAACTAACGAGCAGTACTTC,CASSLSIPLTNEQYF